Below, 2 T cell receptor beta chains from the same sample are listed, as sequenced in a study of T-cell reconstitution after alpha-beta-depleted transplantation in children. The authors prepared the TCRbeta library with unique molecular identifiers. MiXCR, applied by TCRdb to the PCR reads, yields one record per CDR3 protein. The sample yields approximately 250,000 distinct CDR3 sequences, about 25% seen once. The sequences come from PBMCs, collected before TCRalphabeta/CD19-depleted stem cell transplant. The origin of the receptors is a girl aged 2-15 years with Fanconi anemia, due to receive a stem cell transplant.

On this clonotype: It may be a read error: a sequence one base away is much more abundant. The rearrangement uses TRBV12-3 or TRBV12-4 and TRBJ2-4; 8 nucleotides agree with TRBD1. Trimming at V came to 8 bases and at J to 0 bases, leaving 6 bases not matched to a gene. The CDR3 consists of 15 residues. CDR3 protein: CASGRTGTAKNIQYF. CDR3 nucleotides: TGTGCCAGCGGCAGGACAGGGACAGCCAAAAACATTCAGTACTTC.

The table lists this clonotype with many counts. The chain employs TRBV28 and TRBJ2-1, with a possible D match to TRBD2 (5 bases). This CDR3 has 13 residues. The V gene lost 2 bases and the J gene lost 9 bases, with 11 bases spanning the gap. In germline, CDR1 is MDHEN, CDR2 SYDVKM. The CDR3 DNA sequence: TGTGCCAGCAGTTTAAGGCTACTAGGTGAGCAGTTCTTC. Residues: CASSLRLLGEQFF.